This T cell receptor beta chain was sequenced for a study of OX40 agonist ivuxolimab in advanced cancers. For the study at large: One hepatocellular carcinoma and a couple of cutaneous melanoma patients partially responded. Study-wide findings and caveats: Partial responders at 0.1-3.0 mg/kg showed near-lowest clonal expansion. By week 6 at 0.1 to 3.0 mg/kg, blood CD4+ and CD8+ T cells had expanded clonally.

Autoimmune disease history or systemic immunosuppression led to patient exclusion. Some clones are missing from TCRdb's copy, which holds only in-frame ones; the method was immunoSEQ multiplex PCR. The sample comprises over 35,000 clones, about 86% of which are singletons, and just over 20% rests with the top ten. The length of the CDR3 is 13 residues. J gave up 4 bases and V 10 bases, and 8 bases lay outside the gene matches. CDR1 is MDHEN, CDR2 SYDVKM, per germline. Points on this clone: Its antigen is undetermined.

This sequence joins TRBV28 and TRBJ1-2; 8 bases are shared with TRBD1. The TCR sequence derives from an adult with an advanced solid tumor such as melanoma, head and neck, liver or kidney cancer. The input for sequencing was CD4+ or CD8+ T cells sorted from blood, taken in a trial of the OX40 agonist ivuxolimab. The DNA of the CDR3 is TGTGCCACCGATCAGGGGGCTGGCTATGGCTACACCTTC. This translates into CATDQGAGYGYTF.